The entry below gives a single T cell receptor beta chain sequence along with its context. The clone's antigen remains unknown. Base quality data are lacking; no much larger clone is found one base away. This record belongs to a study of response to subunit inactivated influenza vaccine (dated by TCRdb to about 2018). Broadly, across the study: To follow how T cells responded to a trivalent subunit inactivated influenza vaccine, the researchers relied on deep quantitative profiling of the T cell receptor repertoire. Study-wide conclusions, independent of this receptor: It was suggested by the authors that each seasonal influenza vaccination may recruit only a limited number of new T cells.

Library construction relied on RT-PCR. Reads for this sample came from an Illumina HiSeq 2500. The public reads were run again by TCRdb, first through fastp at Q25 and then through MiXCR, and only productive beta chains were kept. Each entry is one CDR3 protein sequence, shown with its most common DNA and genes. Recorded for this sample are about 540,000 distinct CDR3 sequences; 20% to 25% of them occurred a single time. Of the sample, approximately 2.9% falls within the top ten clones. The CDR3 spans 15 residues, from the cysteine through the phenylalanine. Only the CDR3 DNA stays, 45 bases, in frame from base 1. Trimming at the junction amounts to 5 bases on V and 3 bases on J, and the germline ends lie 14 bases apart. As encoded in the germline V gene, CDR1 is SGHTA while CDR2 is FQGNSA. This sample was also put to use in a study of T cells expressing NK-cell markers. Per the second study: TCR beta cDNA libraries were made by 5'RACE template switching that added a universal primer site and unique molecular identifiers. Eight or nine donors provided sorted CD3+CD56+NKG2C+, CD3+CD56+NKG2C- and CD3+CD56-NKG2C+ T-cell subsets, whose TCR beta-chain repertoires were profiled. Among the eight sequenced donors, only one was HCMV-seronegative, while the other seven were HCMV-seropositive. To restrict sorting to alphabetaTCR-expressing T cells, an anti-gammadeltaTCR antibody was added in several experiments. In roughly six donors, the dominant CD3+CD56+NKG2C+ clonotypes ranked among the top 10 CD8+ clonotypes, making up about 1.0-7.5% of CD8+ T cells. Those dominant clonotypes were again the most abundant among CD3+CD56-NKG2C+ cells in several donors, at about 28.3-65%. Whether the expanded NKG2C-expressing T cell clones were specific for HCMV antigens remained unclear. The eight sequenced donors were randomly selected healthy volunteers, three men and five women. HCMV serostatus was determined by detecting HCMV-specific IgG in serum with a commercial ELISA kit. Peripheral blood mononuclear cells were isolated from blood by Ficoll density gradient centrifugation. CD4+ and CD8+ T cells were isolated from PBMC by magnetic immunoseparation with Miltenyi isolation kits. cDNA synthesis was primed from the TCR beta constant segment, followed by two successive PCR amplification steps. The libraries were sequenced on Illumina HiSeq 2000/2500, MiSeq or NextSeq, producing 2 x 150 bp reads. MIGEC handled demultiplexing of the reads and grouping by UMI, while MiTCR was used to assemble and quantify clonotypes. To exclude erroneous sequences, any TCR cDNA sequence not supported by at least two reads was discarded. Downstream repertoire analysis used the tcR package, and clonotypes were matched across fractions by CDR3 nucleotide sequence plus V segment. Antigen specificity was annotated against VDJdb with VDJmatch, allowing one amino acid substitution in CDR3.

Sequences were derived from CD4+ T cells sorted from PBMCs, sampled 12 days after vaccination. The chain was built from TRBV7-2 and TRBJ1-5; TRBD1 could be the D gene, as 6 bases match. This TCR was recovered from a man between 45 and 60 years old who received an inactivated influenza vaccine. Donor details come from another sample of the same person, matched by shared clones. The sequenced DNA: TGTGCCAGCAGCCAGATGGGGGGCATCAATCAGCCCCAGCATTTT. Translation gives CASSQMGGINQPQHF.